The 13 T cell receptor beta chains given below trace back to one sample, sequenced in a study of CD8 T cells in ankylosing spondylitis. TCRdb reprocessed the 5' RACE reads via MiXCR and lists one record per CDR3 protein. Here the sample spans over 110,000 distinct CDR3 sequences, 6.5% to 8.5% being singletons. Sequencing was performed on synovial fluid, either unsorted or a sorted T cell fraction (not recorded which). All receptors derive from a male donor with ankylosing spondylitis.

CDR3: CSARARGGEQFF. The CDR3 region has the DNA TGCAGTGCTAGGGCGCGAGGGGGTGAGCAGTTCTTC. This rearrangement joins TRBV20-1 to TRBJ2-1; tentatively, D is TRBD1 (6 bases). The length of the CDR3 is 12 residues. Per germline, CDR1 DFQATT and CDR2 SNEGSKA (reference sequence). The V end was cut by 3 bases, the J end by 9 bases, with 12 bases between.

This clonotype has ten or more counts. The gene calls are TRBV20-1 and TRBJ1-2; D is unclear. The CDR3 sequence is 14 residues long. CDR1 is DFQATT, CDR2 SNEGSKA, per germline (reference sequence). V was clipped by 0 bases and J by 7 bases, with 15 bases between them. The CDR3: CSAREFSQESGYTF. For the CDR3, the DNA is TGCAGTGCTAGAGAGTTCAGCCAGGAGAGTGGCTACACCTTC.

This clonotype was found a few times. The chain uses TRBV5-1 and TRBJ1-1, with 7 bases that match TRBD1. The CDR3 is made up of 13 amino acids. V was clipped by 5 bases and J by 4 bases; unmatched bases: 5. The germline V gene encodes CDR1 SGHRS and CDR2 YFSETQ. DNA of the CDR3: TGCGCCAGCAGATTTACAGGGGCCACTGAAGCTTTCTTT. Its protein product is CASRFTGATEAFF.

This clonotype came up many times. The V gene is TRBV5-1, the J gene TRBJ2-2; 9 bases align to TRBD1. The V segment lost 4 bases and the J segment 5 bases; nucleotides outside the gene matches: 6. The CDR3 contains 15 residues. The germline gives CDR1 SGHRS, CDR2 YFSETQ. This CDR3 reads CASSIQGAGTGELFF. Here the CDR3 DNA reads TGCGCCAGCAGCATACAGGGGGCAGGAACCGGGGAGCTGTTTTTT.

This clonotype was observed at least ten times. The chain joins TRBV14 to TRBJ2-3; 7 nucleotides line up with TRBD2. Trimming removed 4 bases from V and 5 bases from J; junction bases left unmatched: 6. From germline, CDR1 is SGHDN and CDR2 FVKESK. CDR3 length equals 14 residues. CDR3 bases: TGTGCCAGCAGCCGGGGGGGAGCGGAAGATACGCAGTATTTT. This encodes CASSRGGAEDTQYF.

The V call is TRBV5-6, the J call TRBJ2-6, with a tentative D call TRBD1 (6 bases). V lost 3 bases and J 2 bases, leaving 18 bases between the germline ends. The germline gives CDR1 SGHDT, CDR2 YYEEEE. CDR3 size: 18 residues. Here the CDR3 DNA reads TGTGCCAGCAGCTCACCGGGACATAGGCGAGCTGGGGCCAACGTCCTGACTTTC. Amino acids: CASSSPGHRRAGANVLTF.

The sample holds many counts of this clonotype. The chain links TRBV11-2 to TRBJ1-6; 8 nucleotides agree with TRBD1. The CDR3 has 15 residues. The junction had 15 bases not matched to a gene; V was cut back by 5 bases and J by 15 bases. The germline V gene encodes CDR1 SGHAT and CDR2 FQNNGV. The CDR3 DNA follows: TGTGCCAGCAGCGCAGGAGTCGGACAGGGATTGGTCCTCCACTTT. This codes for CASSAGVGQGLVLHF.

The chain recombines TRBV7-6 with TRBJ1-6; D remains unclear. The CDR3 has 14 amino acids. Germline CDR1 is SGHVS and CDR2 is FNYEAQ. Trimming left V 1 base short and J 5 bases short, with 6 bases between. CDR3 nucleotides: TGTGCCAGCAGCTTAGGCGGTGATAATTCACCCCTCCACTTT. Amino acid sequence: CASSLGGDNSPLHF. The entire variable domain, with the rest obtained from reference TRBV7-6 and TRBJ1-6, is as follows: GAGVSQSPRYKVTKRGQDVALRCDPISGHVSLYWYRQALGQGPEFLTYFNYEAQQDKSGLPNDRFSAERPEGSISTLTIQRTEQRDSAMYRCASSLGGDNSPLHFGNGTRLTVT.

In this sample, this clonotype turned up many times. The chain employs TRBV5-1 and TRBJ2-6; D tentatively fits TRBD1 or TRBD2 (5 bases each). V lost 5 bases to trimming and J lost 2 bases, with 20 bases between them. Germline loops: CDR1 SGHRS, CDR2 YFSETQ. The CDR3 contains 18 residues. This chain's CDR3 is CASRRGPGVAPGANVLTF. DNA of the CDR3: TGCGCCAGCAGGAGGGGTCCGGGCGTTGCCCCTGGGGCCAACGTCCTGACTTTC.

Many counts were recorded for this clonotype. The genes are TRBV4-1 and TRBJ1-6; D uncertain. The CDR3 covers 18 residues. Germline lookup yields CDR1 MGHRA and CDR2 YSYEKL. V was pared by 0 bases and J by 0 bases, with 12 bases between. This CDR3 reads CASSQDPLASSYNSPLHF. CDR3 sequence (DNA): TGCGCCAGCAGCCAAGATCCGCTCGCATCCTCCTATAATTCACCCCTCCACTTT.

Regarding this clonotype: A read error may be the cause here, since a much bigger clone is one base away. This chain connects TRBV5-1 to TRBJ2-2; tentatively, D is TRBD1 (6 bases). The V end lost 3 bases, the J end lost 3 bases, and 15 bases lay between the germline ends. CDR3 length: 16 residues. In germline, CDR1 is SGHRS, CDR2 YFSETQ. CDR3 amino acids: CASSWLGAGDTGELFF. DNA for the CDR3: TGCGCCAGCAGCTGGCTGGGGGCAGGGGACACCGGGGAGCTGTTTTTT.

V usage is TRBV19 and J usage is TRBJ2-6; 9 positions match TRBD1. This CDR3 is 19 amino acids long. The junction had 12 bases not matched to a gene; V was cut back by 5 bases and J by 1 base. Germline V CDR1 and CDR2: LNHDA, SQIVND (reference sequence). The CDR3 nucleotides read TGTGCCAGTAGTCCCCGAGGCGGGACAGGGTGGTCTGGGGCCAACGTCCTGACTTTC. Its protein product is CASSPRGGTGWSGANVLTF.

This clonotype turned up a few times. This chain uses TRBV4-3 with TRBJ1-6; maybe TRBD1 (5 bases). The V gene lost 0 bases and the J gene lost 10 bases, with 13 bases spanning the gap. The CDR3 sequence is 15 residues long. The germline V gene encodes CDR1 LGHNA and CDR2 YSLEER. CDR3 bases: TGCGCCAGCAGCCAAGATTCCCAGGGAGGATCACCCCTCCACTTT. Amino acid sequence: CASSQDSQGGSPLHF.